This T cell receptor beta chain derives from a study of blood T cell repertoires in COVID-19. Turning to the study itself: From the United States, Italy and Spain came samples of acute and convalescent COVID-19.

CDR1 and CDR2 from the germline V gene are SGHTA and FQGNSA. The CDR3 is 12 amino acids. The V end lost 3 bases, the J end lost 3 bases, and 6 bases lay between the germline ends. Original data processing: Estimated nucleated cell counts came from reference gene primer amplification. Only in-frame clones appear in the TCRdb table, and some are missing; sequencing was by immunoSEQ multiplex PCR. V and J calls and clone size come straight from that table; D and trimming were deduced from the DNA. This repertoire shows 150,000 to 200,000 clones, almost 85% found once; its top ten account for roughly 14%.

The sequenced sample consisted of peripheral blood. This TCR was sampled from a man aged 18 to 35 with active or convalescent COVID-19. The chain couples TRBV7-2 to TRBJ2-7, with D unclear. The CDR3 DNA sequence: TGTGCCAGCAGCTTCGGGTACTACGAGCAGTACTTC. It encodes CASSFGYYEQYF.